These T cell receptor beta chains were read from a single sample in a study of blood T cell repertoires in COVID-19. The table came from immunoSEQ multiplex PCR; TCRdb's copy has only in-frame clones and leaves some out. In the table there are approximately 450,000 clones, 70% to 90% of which are singletons. The material sequenced was PBMCs or T cells enriched from blood (not recorded which). These receptors were obtained from a woman younger than 30 with acute COVID-19. Both conserved end residues are part of each CDR3. The D gene is left open where the match is weak. Clone size is not always given. Where it is, it says once, few, many or a class for expanded clones.

j_call: TRBJ2-5
d_call: .
v_call: TRBV29-1
clone_size: .
cdr3_nt: TGCAGCGTTGGAGGGACCCAGTACTTC
cdr3_aa: CSVGGTQYF

j_call: TRBJ1-6
d_call: .
v_call: TRBV7-2
clone_size: .
cdr3_nt: TGTGCCAGCAGCTTAGCGCAGGTTACCCCCCTCCACTTT
cdr3_aa: CASSLAQVTPLHF

j_call: TRBJ1-5
d_call: .
v_call: TRBV7-2
clone_size: .
cdr3_nt: TGTGCCAGCTGGGCCGGGCAGGGGCCCCAGCATTTT
cdr3_aa: CASWAGQGPQHF

j_call: TRBJ2-2
d_call: .
v_call: TRBV18
clone_size: .
cdr3_nt: TGTGCCAGCTCACCACCAAATCGACAGATCGACACCGGGGAGCTGTTTTTT
cdr3_aa: CASSPPNRQIDTGELFF

j_call: TRBJ2-1
d_call: TRBD2
v_call: TRBV4-3
clone_size: .
cdr3_nt: TGCGCCAGCAGCCAAACCGCGGGGGAAACTAATGAGCAGTTCTTC
cdr3_aa: CASSQTAGETNEQFF

j_call: TRBJ2-7
d_call: .
v_call: TRBV4-3
clone_size: once
cdr3_nt: TGCGCCAGCAGCCAAGGAACTAGCTCCTACGAGCAGTACTTC
cdr3_aa: CASSQGTSSYEQYF

j_call: TRBJ2-1
d_call: TRBD1
v_call: TRBV7-8
clone_size: .
cdr3_nt: TGTGCCAGCAGCCCGGACAGGTTGGGTTCCTACAATGAGCAGTTCTTC
cdr3_aa: CASSPDRLGSYNEQFF

j_call: TRBJ1-2
d_call: TRBD1
v_call: TRBV9
clone_size: .
cdr3_nt: TGTGCCAGCAGCGTAGAAACAGGGGTTAACTATGGCTACACCTTC
cdr3_aa: CASSVETGVNYGYTF

j_call: TRBJ1-6
d_call: .
v_call: TRBV27
clone_size: once
cdr3_nt: TGTGCCAGCAGTTCCGGGTCCTATAATTCACCCCTCCACTTT
cdr3_aa: CASSSGSYNSPLHF

j_call: TRBJ2-3
d_call: TRBD1
v_call: TRBV29-1
clone_size: once
cdr3_nt: TGCAGCGCTGACCCGGGACAGGGATGGGATACGCAGTATTTT
cdr3_aa: CSADPGQGWDTQYF

j_call: TRBJ2-3
d_call: .
v_call: TRBV27
clone_size: few
cdr3_nt: TGTGCCAGCAGTCCCAAGGGGCGGGGCCACACAGATACGCAGTATTTT
cdr3_aa: CASSPKGRGHTDTQYF

j_call: TRBJ2-2
d_call: TRBD2
v_call: TRBV2
clone_size: .
cdr3_nt: TGTGCCAGCAGTGACCTTAGCGGGGGCAACACCGGGGAGCTGTTTTTT
cdr3_aa: CASSDLSGGNTGELFF

j_call: TRBJ2-7
d_call: .
v_call: TRBV27
clone_size: few
cdr3_nt: TGTGCCAGCAGTTTACAGGGGTTCTACGAGCAGTACTTC
cdr3_aa: CASSLQGFYEQYF

j_call: TRBJ1-3
d_call: .
v_call: TRBV11-2
clone_size: .
cdr3_nt: TGTGCCAGCAGCTTAGGAGTAACTGGAAACACCATATATTTT
cdr3_aa: CASSLGVTGNTIYF

j_call: TRBJ1-4
d_call: .
v_call: TRBV5-8
clone_size: .
cdr3_nt: TGTGCCAGCGGAGAAACAGGGATGGGTGAAAAACTGTTTTTT
cdr3_aa: CASGETGMGEKLFF

j_call: TRBJ2-2
d_call: .
v_call: TRBV7-2
clone_size: .
cdr3_nt: TGTGCCAGCAGCTTCCGGTTTAGCACCACCGGGGAGCTGTTTTTT
cdr3_aa: CASSFRFSTTGELFF

j_call: TRBJ2-7
d_call: .
v_call: TRBV5-1
clone_size: .
cdr3_nt: TGCGCCAGCAGCTTGGTGAAGCACGAGCAGTACTTC
cdr3_aa: CASSLVKHEQYF

j_call: TRBJ2-5
d_call: TRBD1
v_call: TRBV4-3
clone_size: .
cdr3_nt: TGCGCCAGCAGCCAAGATCGGGCGACAGGGGGGATTGGGACCCAGTACTTC
cdr3_aa: CASSQDRATGGIGTQYF

j_call: TRBJ1-1
d_call: TRBD1
v_call: TRBV3-1/TRBV3-2
clone_size: .
cdr3_nt: TGTGCCAGCAGCCAAGTTGTAACAGGGGAGACTGAAGCTTTCTTT
cdr3_aa: CASSQVVTGETEAFF

j_call: TRBJ1-5
d_call: .
v_call: TRBV28
clone_size: .
cdr3_nt: TGTGCCAGCTCTATCTTGAGAACTCAGCCCCAGCATTTT
cdr3_aa: CASSILRTQPQHF

j_call: TRBJ2-3
d_call: TRBD2
v_call: TRBV9
clone_size: .
cdr3_nt: TGTGCCAGCAGCGTCGCGGGAGGTATCCGGGATACGCAGTATTTT
cdr3_aa: CASSVAGGIRDTQYF

j_call: TRBJ1-2
d_call: TRBD1
v_call: TRBV7-3
clone_size: .
cdr3_nt: TGTGCCAGCAGCGCGGGACAGAACTATGGCTACACCTTC
cdr3_aa: CASSAGQNYGYTF

j_call: TRBJ1-2
d_call: .
v_call: TRBV18
clone_size: .
cdr3_nt: TGTGCCAGCTCGGCGTGGGACAAAGCTAACTATGGCTACACCTTC
cdr3_aa: CASSAWDKANYGYTF

j_call: TRBJ2-3
d_call: TRBD2
v_call: TRBV7-8
clone_size: .
cdr3_nt: TGTGCCAGCACCAAAGCGGGGAACACAGATACGCAGTATTTT
cdr3_aa: CASTKAGNTDTQYF

j_call: TRBJ2-5
d_call: .
v_call: TRBV4-2
clone_size: .
cdr3_nt: TGTGCCAGCAGCCAAGAAGTCTCCGGGGAGACCCAGTACTTC
cdr3_aa: CASSQEVSGETQYF

j_call: TRBJ2-7
d_call: .
v_call: TRBV7-2
clone_size: .
cdr3_nt: TGTGCCAGCAGCTTAGGGGGGGGCCGATCGAACTACGAGCAGTACTTC
cdr3_aa: CASSLGGGRSNYEQYF

j_call: TRBJ2-5
d_call: TRBD2
v_call: TRBV19
clone_size: .
cdr3_nt: TGTGCCAGTAGTACAACCGGGACTAGCGGGGGCCATATCCAGGGGACCCAGTACTTC
cdr3_aa: CASSTTGTSGGHIQGTQYF

j_call: TRBJ1-3
d_call: TRBD1
v_call: TRBV5-6
clone_size: once
cdr3_nt: TGTGCCAGCAGCTCGGGACAGGGTTTGCACACCATATATTTT
cdr3_aa: CASSSGQGLHTIYF

j_call: TRBJ1-4
d_call: .
v_call: TRBV20-1
clone_size: .
cdr3_nt: TGCAGTGCTAGTAGTTGGGGGGTCGCGTTGCCTAATGAAAAACTGTTTTTT
cdr3_aa: CSASSWGVALPNEKLFF

j_call: TRBJ2-1
d_call: TRBD1
v_call: TRBV7-3
clone_size: .
cdr3_nt: TGTGCCAGCAGCCCCGGGACAGGAGGGGGATTCTATGAGCAGTTCTTC
cdr3_aa: CASSPGTGGGFYEQFF

j_call: TRBJ1-5
d_call: TRBD1
v_call: TRBV5-6
clone_size: .
cdr3_nt: TGTGCCAGCAGCTCCGGACAGGGTAATCAGCCCCAGCATTTT
cdr3_aa: CASSSGQGNQPQHF

j_call: TRBJ1-5
d_call: TRBD1
v_call: TRBV28
clone_size: .
cdr3_nt: TGTGCCAGCAGTTTATACCGACAGGGATTGGGGCAGCCCCAGCATTTT
cdr3_aa: CASSLYRQGLGQPQHF

j_call: TRBJ1-1
d_call: TRBD1
v_call: TRBV6-4
clone_size: .
cdr3_nt: TGTGCCAGCAGTGACTCCTGGGACAGGAACACTGAAGCTTTCTTT
cdr3_aa: CASSDSWDRNTEAFF

j_call: TRBJ1-5
d_call: .
v_call: TRBV2
clone_size: .
cdr3_nt: TGTGCCAGCACTGCCGGGGGAGGGCAGCCCCAGCATTTT
cdr3_aa: CASTAGGGQPQHF

j_call: TRBJ2-7
d_call: TRBD2
v_call: TRBV5-5
clone_size: .
cdr3_nt: TGTGCCAGCAGCCCTCTAGCGGGGTACGAGCAGTACTTC
cdr3_aa: CASSPLAGYEQYF

j_call: TRBJ1-2
d_call: TRBD1
v_call: TRBV5-6
clone_size: few
cdr3_nt: TGTGCCAGCAGCCTCGGGACAGGGTGGTTGACCTTC
cdr3_aa: CASSLGTGWLTF

j_call: TRBJ1-1
d_call: .
v_call: TRBV6-6
clone_size: .
cdr3_nt: TGTGCCAGCACCCAACACCTGAACACTGAAGCTTTCTTT
cdr3_aa: CASTQHLNTEAFF

j_call: TRBJ1-3
d_call: .
v_call: TRBV5-1
clone_size: .
cdr3_nt: TGCGCCAGCAGCTTGGAAGGCAGGGCCCCGTCTGGAAACACCATATATTTT
cdr3_aa: CASSLEGRAPSGNTIYF

j_call: TRBJ2-1
d_call: .
v_call: TRBV10-1
clone_size: .
cdr3_nt: TGCGCCAGCAGCCTAGGGAAGAGTAGCGCAGAGCAGTTCTTC
cdr3_aa: CASSLGKSSAEQFF

j_call: TRBJ1-6
d_call: .
v_call: TRBV12-1
clone_size: .
cdr3_nt: TGTGCCAGCAGCTCCCCTCGGTCACCCCTCCACTTT
cdr3_aa: CASSSPRSPLHF

j_call: TRBJ1-1
d_call: .
v_call: TRBV4-1
clone_size: few
cdr3_nt: TGCGCCAGCAGCCAGGAAGATGCGGGAGATGCCGAAGCTTTCTTT
cdr3_aa: CASSQEDAGDAEAFF

j_call: TRBJ1-1
d_call: .
v_call: TRBV28
clone_size: .
cdr3_nt: TGTGCCAGCAGTATCACGGGGACTGAAGCTTTCTTT
cdr3_aa: CASSITGTEAFF

j_call: TRBJ1-6
d_call: .
v_call: TRBV7-9
clone_size: .
cdr3_nt: TGTGCCAGCAGCTTAAGAGACAGACCAAGCTCACCCCTCCACTTT
cdr3_aa: CASSLRDRPSSPLHF

j_call: TRBJ1-4
d_call: TRBD1
v_call: TRBV6-5
clone_size: .
cdr3_nt: TGTGCCAGCACCAGGACAGGAGGAACTAATGAAAAACTGTTTTTT
cdr3_aa: CASTRTGGTNEKLFF

j_call: TRBJ2-2
d_call: .
v_call: TRBV18
clone_size: .
cdr3_nt: TGTGCCAGCTCACCAGGAGTGGAGCTGTTTTTT
cdr3_aa: CASSPGVELFF

j_call: TRBJ2-7
d_call: .
v_call: TRBV18
clone_size: .
cdr3_nt: TGTGCCAGCTCACAAGCCCAGGGGAAGTACGAGCAGTACTTC
cdr3_aa: CASSQAQGKYEQYF

j_call: TRBJ1-2
d_call: .
v_call: TRBV7-2
clone_size: .
cdr3_nt: TGTGCCAGCAGCCCGGGCGGGGTAAAACTTATGAACTATGGCTACACCTTC
cdr3_aa: CASSPGGVKLMNYGYTF

j_call: TRBJ2-2
d_call: .
v_call: TRBV4-2
clone_size: .
cdr3_nt: TGTGCCAGCAGCCAAGATCGGGGAAGGTCCCACGGGGAGCTGTTTTTT
cdr3_aa: CASSQDRGRSHGELFF

j_call: TRBJ1-2
d_call: TRBD1
v_call: TRBV7-9
clone_size: .
cdr3_nt: TGTGCCAGCAGCTCGCCGCGACAGGGTGGATATGGCTACACCTTC
cdr3_aa: CASSSPRQGGYGYTF

j_call: TRBJ1-4
d_call: TRBD1
v_call: TRBV27
clone_size: few
cdr3_nt: TGTGCCAGCAGGACAGGGGACACAACTAATGAAAAACTGTTTTTT
cdr3_aa: CASRTGDTTNEKLFF

j_call: TRBJ1-5
d_call: .
v_call: TRBV19
clone_size: .
cdr3_nt: TGTGCCAGTAGTACCGTAACAGGGCAGCCCCAGCATTTT
cdr3_aa: CASSTVTGQPQHF

j_call: TRBJ2-5
d_call: .
v_call: TRBV12-3/TRBV12-4
clone_size: .
cdr3_nt: TGTGCCAGCAGTTTTGGGCAGGGAGAGACCCAGTACTTC
cdr3_aa: CASSFGQGETQYF

j_call: TRBJ1-3
d_call: TRBD1
v_call: TRBV4-1
clone_size: .
cdr3_nt: TGCGCCAGCAGCCAAAGGCGGACAGGGGGAAACACCATATATTTT
cdr3_aa: CASSQRRTGGNTIYF

j_call: TRBJ2-5
d_call: TRBD2
v_call: TRBV6-5
clone_size: .
cdr3_nt: TGTGCCAGCAGTTACTCGGGTAGCGGGAGAGGTGAGACCCAGTACTTC
cdr3_aa: CASSYSGSGRGETQYF

j_call: TRBJ2-6
d_call: .
v_call: TRBV30
clone_size: .
cdr3_nt: TGTGCCTGGAGTTTTTACTCTGGGGCCAACGTCCTGACTTTC
cdr3_aa: CAWSFYSGANVLTF

j_call: TRBJ2-5
d_call: .
v_call: TRBV4-1
clone_size: .
cdr3_nt: TGCGCCAGCAGCCAAGATACCCGACCGGGAGAGACCCAGTACTTC
cdr3_aa: CASSQDTRPGETQYF

j_call: TRBJ2-1
d_call: TRBD1
v_call: TRBV29-1
clone_size: .
cdr3_nt: TGCAGCGTTCCAGGGGGCCACTACAATGAGCAGTTCTTC
cdr3_aa: CSVPGGHYNEQFF

j_call: TRBJ2-1
d_call: TRBD2
v_call: TRBV29-1
clone_size: .
cdr3_nt: TGCAGCGCTAAGACTAGCGGGAGTAGTGAGCAGTTCTTC
cdr3_aa: CSAKTSGSSEQFF

j_call: TRBJ1-5
d_call: TRBD1
v_call: TRBV24-1
clone_size: .
cdr3_nt: TGTGCCACCAGTGATAGGGGCGACAGGGCTCAGCCCCAGCATTTT
cdr3_aa: CATSDRGDRAQPQHF